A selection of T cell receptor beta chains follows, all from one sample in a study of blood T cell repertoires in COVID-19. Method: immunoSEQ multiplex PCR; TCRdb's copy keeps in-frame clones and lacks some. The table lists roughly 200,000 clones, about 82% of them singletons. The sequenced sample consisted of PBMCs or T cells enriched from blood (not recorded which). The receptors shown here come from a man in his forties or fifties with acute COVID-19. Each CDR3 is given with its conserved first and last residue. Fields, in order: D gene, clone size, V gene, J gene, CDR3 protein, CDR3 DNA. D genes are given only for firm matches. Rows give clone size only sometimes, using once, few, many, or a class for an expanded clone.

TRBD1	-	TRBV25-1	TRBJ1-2	CASSETGFYGYTF	TGTGCCAGCAGTGAGACAGGGTTTTATGGCTACACCTTC
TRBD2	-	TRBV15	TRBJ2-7	CATSRDRGLASYEQYF	TGTGCCACCAGCAGAGATCGGGGACTAGCGTCTTACGAGCAGTACTTC
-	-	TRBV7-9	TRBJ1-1	CASSLEGGNTEAFF	TGTGCCAGCAGCTTAGAAGGGGGAAACACTGAAGCTTTCTTT
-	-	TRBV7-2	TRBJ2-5	CASSLKGLKETQYF	TGTGCCAGCAGCCTCAAGGGACTGAAAGAGACCCAGTACTTC
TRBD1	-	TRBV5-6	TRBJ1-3	CASSSRRTGSAGNTIYF	TGTGCCAGCAGCTCACGTCGGACAGGGTCGGCTGGAAACACCATATATTTT
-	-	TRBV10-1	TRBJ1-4	CASRTRVATNEKLFF	TGCGCCAGTCGGACACGGGTTGCAACTAATGAAAAACTGTTTTTT
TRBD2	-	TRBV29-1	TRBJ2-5	CSVEEGAGEAETQYF	TGCAGCGTTGAAGAAGGGGCGGGAGAGGCTGAGACCCAGTACTTC
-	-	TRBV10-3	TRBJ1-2	CAISGGVLYGYTF	TGTGCCATCAGTGGGGGCGTACTATATGGCTACACCTTC
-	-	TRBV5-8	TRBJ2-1	CASSQDGSSYNEQFF	TGTGCCAGCAGCCAAGACGGGAGCTCCTACAATGAGCAGTTCTTC
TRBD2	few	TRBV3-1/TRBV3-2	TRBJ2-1	CASSQPGLAGPKGEQFF	TGTGCCAGCAGCCAACCTGGACTAGCGGGTCCCAAGGGTGAGCAGTTCTTC
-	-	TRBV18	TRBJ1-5	CASSPEGVGQPQHF	TGTGCCAGCTCACCAGAGGGGGTCGGTCAGCCCCAGCATTTT
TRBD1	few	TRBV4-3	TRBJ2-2	CASSQETGGVGELFF	TGCGCCAGCAGCCAGGAGACAGGGGGCGTCGGGGAGCTGTTTTTT
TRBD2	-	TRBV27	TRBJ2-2	CASSLWAAGATGELFF	TGTGCCAGCAGTTTATGGGCGGCGGGAGCCACCGGGGAGCTGTTTTTT
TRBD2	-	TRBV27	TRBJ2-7	CASSLIAGALSYEQYF	TGTGCCAGCAGTCTTATAGCGGGAGCCCTCTCCTACGAGCAGTACTTC
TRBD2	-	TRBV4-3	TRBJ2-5	CASSQDPGGGTQETQYF	TGCGCCAGCAGCCAAGATCCGGGGGGGGGAACGCAAGAGACCCAGTACTTC
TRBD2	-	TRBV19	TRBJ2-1	CASSSWTSSYSYNEQFF	TGTGCCAGTAGTTCATGGACTAGCAGCTACTCCTACAATGAGCAGTTCTTC
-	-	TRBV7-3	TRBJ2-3	CASSETGRLGTDTQYF	TGTGCCAGCAGCGAAACAGGGAGATTGGGCACAGATACGCAGTATTTT
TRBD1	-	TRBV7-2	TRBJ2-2	CASSAGTGGANTGELFF	TGTGCCAGCAGCGCCGGGACAGGGGGAGCGAACACCGGGGAGCTGTTTTTT
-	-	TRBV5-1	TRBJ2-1	CASSSTGLNEQFF	TGCGCCAGCAGCTCGACGGGACTTAATGAGCAGTTCTTC
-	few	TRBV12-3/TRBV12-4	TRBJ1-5	CASSFYQSIYHF	TGTGCCAGCAGTTTTTACCAGTCAATTTACCATTTT
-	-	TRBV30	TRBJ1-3	CAWSVLRRHSGNTIYF	TGTGCCTGGAGTGTTCTGAGGAGGCACTCTGGAAACACCATATATTTT
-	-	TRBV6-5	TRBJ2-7	CASNDRDKRYEQYF	TGTGCCAGCAACGACCGGGACAAACGCTACGAGCAGTACTTC
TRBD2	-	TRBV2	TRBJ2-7	CASMLAGGEQYF	TGTGCCAGCATGCTAGCGGGAGGTGAGCAGTACTTC
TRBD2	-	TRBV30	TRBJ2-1	CAWGLAGVVNEQFF	TGTGCCTGGGGACTAGCGGGAGTGGTCAATGAGCAGTTCTTC
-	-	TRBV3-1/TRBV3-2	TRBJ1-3	CASSHQGYTIYF	TGTGCCAGCAGCCATCAGGGTTACACCATATATTTT
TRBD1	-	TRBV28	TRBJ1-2	CASRIDRVLAGYTF	TGTGCCAGCAGGATCGACAGGGTTCTGGCCGGCTACACCTTC
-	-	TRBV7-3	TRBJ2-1	CASSFGPGRVNEQFF	TGTGCCAGCAGCTTCGGTCCGGGCAGGGTTAATGAGCAGTTCTTC
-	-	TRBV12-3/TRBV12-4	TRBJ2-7	CASSLGSSYEQYF	TGTGCCAGCAGTTTGGGGAGCTCCTACGAGCAGTACTTC
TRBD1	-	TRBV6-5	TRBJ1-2	CASSYSDRHYGYTF	TGTGCCAGCAGTTACTCGGACAGGCACTATGGCTACACCTTC
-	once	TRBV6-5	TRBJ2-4	CASSSEGRGNIQYF	TGTGCCAGCAGTTCGGAGGGCCGGGGAAACATTCAGTACTTC
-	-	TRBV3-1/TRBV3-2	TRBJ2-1	CASSRGNEQFF	TGTGCCAGCAGCCGCGGGAATGAGCAGTTCTTC
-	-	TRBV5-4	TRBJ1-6	CASSGGSSYNSPLHF	TGTGCCAGCAGCGGGGGGAGCTCCTATAATTCACCCCTCCACTTT
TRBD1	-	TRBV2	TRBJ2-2	CASRADRATGELFF	TGTGCCAGCAGGGCGGACAGGGCAACCGGGGAGCTGTTTTTT
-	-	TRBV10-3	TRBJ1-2	CAISEDSYKRGYTF	TGTGCCATCAGTGAAGACAGCTACAAGAGGGGCTACACCTTC
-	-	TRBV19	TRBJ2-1	CASRTVGDEQFF	TGTGCCAGTCGGACGGTCGGGGATGAGCAGTTCTTC
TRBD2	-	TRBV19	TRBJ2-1	CASSIELGLAGEQFF	TGTGCCAGTAGTATAGAGTTGGGACTAGCGGGTGAGCAGTTCTTC
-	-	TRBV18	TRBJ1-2	CASSPPGGRIPGYTF	TGTGCCAGCTCACCACCGGGGGGGCGTATACCTGGCTACACCTTC
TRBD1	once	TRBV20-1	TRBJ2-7	CSASYTGTADYEQYF	TGCAGTGCTAGTTATACCGGGACAGCTGATTACGAGCAGTACTTC
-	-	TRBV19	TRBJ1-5	CASSIEAGRVNQPQHF	TGTGCCAGTAGTATCGAGGCAGGGCGAGTCAATCAGCCCCAGCATTTT
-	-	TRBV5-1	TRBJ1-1	CASSTRTTGGFTEAFF	TGCGCCAGCAGCACCCGCACTACCGGGGGGTTCACTGAAGCTTTCTTT
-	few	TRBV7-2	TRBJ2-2	CASSSRGRGGELFF	TGTGCCAGCAGCTCCCGGGGCAGGGGCGGGGAGCTGTTTTTT